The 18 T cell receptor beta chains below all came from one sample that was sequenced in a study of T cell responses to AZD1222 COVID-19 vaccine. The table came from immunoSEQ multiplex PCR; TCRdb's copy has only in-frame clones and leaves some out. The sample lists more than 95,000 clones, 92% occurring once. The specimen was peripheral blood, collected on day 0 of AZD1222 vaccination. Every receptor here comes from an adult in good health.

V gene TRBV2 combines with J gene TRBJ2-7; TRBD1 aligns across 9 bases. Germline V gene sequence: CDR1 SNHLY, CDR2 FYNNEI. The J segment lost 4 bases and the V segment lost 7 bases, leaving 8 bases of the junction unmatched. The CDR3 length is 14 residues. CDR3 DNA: TGTGCCAGCACCCGACAGGGGGGAAAGTACGAGCAGTACTTC. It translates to CASTRQGGKYEQYF.

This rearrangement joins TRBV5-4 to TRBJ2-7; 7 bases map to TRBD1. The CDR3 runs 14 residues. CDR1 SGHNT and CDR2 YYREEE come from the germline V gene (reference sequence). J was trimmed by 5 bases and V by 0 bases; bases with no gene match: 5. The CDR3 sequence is CASSLATGFDEQYF. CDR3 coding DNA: TGTGCCAGCAGCTTGGCGACAGGGTTCGACGAGCAGTACTTC. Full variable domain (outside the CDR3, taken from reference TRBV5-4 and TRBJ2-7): ETGVTQSPTHLIKTRGQQVTLRCSSQSGHNTVSWYQQALGQGPQFIFQYYREEENGRGNFPPRFSGLQFPNYSSELNVNALELDDSALYLCASSLATGFDEQYFGPGTRLTVT.

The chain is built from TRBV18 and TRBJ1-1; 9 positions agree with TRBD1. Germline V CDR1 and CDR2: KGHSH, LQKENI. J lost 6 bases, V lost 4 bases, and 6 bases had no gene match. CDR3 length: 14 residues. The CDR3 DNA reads TGTGCCAGCTCACAGGACAGGGGTACCGCTGAAGCTTTCTTT. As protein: CASSQDRGTAEAFF. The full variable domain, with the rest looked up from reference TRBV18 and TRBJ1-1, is NAGVMQNPRHLVRRRGQEARLRCSPMKGHSHVYWYRQLPEEGLKFMVYLQKENIIDESGMPKERFSAEFPKEGPSILRIQQVVRGDSAAYFCASSQDRGTAEAFFGQGTRLTVV.

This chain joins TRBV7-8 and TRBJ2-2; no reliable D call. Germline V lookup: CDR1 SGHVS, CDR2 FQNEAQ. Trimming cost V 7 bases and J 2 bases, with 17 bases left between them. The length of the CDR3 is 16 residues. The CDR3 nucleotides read TGTGCCAGCAACCCGTCATGGCGATCTAACACCGGGGAGCTGTTTTTT. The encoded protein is CASNPSWRSNTGELFF.

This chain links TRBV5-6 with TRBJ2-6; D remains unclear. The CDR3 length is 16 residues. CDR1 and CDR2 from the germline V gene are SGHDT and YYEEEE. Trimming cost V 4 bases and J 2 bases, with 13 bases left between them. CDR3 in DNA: TGTGCCAGCAGCCTTCCAGGTGGGGCTGGGGCCAACGTCCTGACTTTC. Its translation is CASSLPGGAGANVLTF.

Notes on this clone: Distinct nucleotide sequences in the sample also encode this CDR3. The CDR3 spells CAWSWGGELFF. As DNA, the CDR3 is TGTGCCTGGAGCTGGGGCGGGGAGCTGTTTTTT. The V and J genes are TRBV30 and TRBJ2-2; D not certain. The CDR3 is 11 amino acids. Trimming removed 3 bases from V and 7 bases from J, with 6 bases in between. Germline V gives CDR1 GTSNPN, CDR2 SVGIG (reference sequence).

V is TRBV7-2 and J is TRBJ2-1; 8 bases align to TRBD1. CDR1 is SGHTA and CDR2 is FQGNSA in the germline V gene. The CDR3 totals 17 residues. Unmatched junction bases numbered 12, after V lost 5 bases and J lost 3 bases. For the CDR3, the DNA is TGTGCCAGCAGCCTAGTTGGCCCCGGGACAGGCTACAATGAGCAGTTCTTC. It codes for CASSLVGPGTGYNEQFF. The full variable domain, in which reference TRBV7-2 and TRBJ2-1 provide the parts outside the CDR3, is GAGVSQSPSNKVTEKGKDVELRCDPISGHTALYWYRQSLGQGLEFLIYFQGNSAPDKSGLPSDRFSAERTGGSVSTLTIQRTQQEDSAVYLCASSLVGPGTGYNEQFFGPGTRLTVL.

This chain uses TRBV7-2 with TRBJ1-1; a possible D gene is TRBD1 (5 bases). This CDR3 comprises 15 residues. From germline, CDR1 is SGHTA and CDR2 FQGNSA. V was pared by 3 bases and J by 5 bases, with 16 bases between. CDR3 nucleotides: TGTGCCAGCAGCTTTTCAGGGAATGGAGGTACTGAAGCTTTCTTT. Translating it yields CASSFSGNGGTEAFF. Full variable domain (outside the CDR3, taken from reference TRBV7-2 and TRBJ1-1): GAGVSQSPSNKVTEKGKDVELRCDPISGHTALYWYRQSLGQGLEFLIYFQGNSAPDKSGLPSDRFSAERTGGSVSTLTIQRTQQEDSAVYLCASSFSGNGGTEAFFGQGTRLTVV.

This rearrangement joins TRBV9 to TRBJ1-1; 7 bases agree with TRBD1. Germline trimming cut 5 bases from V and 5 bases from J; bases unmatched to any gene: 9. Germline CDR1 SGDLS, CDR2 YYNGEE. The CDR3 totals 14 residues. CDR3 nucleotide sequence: TGTGCCAGCAGTAAGGGGGCCCAGGGAACTGAAGCTTTCTTT. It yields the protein CASSKGAQGTEAFF.

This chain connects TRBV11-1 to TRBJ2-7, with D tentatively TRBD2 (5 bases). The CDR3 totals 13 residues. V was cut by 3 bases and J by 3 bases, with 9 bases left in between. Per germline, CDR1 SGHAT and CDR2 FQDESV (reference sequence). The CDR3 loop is CASSFGEFYEQYF. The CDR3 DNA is TGTGCCAGCAGCTTCGGGGAGTTCTACGAGCAGTACTTC.

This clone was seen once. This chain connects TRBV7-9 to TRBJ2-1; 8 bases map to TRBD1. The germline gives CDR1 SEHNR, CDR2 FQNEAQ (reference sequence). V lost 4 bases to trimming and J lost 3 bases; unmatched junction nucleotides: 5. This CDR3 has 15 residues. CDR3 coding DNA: TGTGCCAGCAGCTCGACAGGGGACTTCTACAATGAGCAGTTCTTC. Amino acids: CASSSTGDFYNEQFF. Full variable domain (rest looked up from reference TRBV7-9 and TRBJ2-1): DTGVSQNPRHKITKRGQNVTFRCDPISEHNRLYWYRQTLGQGPEFLTYFQNEAQLEKSRLLSDRFSAERPKGSFSTLEIQRTEQGDSAMYLCASSSTGDFYNEQFFGPGTRLTVL.

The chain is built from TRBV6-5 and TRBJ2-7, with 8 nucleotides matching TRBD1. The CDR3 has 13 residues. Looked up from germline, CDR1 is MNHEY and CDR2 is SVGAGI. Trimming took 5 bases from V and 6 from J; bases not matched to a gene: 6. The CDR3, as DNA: TGTGCCAGCAGTCGCCGACAGGGGAGCGAGCAGTACTTC. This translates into CASSRRQGSEQYF.

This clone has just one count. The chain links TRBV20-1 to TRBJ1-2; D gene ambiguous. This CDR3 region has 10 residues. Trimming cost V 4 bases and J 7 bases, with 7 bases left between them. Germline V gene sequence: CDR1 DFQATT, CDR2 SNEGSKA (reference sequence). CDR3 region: CSAKYGGYTF. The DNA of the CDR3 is TGCAGTGCTAAGTACGGTGGCTACACCTTC.

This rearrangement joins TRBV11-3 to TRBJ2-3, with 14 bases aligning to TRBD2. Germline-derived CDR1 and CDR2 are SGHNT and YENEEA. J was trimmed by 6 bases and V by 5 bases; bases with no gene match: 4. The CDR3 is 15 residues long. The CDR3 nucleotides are TGTGCCAGCAGCATCGGGACTAGCGGGAGTGATACGCAGTATTTT. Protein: CASSIGTSGSDTQYF.

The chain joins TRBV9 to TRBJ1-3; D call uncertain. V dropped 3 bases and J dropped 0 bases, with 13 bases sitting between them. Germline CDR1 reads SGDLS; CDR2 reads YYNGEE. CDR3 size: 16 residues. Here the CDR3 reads CASSGHQRSSGNTIYF. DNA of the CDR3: TGTGCCAGCAGCGGACATCAACGTAGCTCTGGAAACACCATATATTTT. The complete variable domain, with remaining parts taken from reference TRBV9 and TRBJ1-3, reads DSGVTQTPKHLITATGQRVTLRCSPRSGDLSVYWYQQSLDQGLQFLIQYYNGEERAKGNILERFSAQQFPDLHSELNLSSLELGDSALYFCASSGHQRSSGNTIYFGEGSWLTVV.

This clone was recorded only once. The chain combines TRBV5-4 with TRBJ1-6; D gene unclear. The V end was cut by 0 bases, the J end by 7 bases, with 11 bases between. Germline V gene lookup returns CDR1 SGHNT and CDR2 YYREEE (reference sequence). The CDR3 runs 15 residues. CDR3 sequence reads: CASSLGTWANSPLHF. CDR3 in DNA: TGTGCCAGCAGCTTGGGCACCTGGGCAAATTCACCCCTCCACTTT.

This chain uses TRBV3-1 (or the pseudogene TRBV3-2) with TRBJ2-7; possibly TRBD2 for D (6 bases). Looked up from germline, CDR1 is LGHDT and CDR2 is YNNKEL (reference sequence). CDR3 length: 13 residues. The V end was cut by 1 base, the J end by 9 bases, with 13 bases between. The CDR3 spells CASSQVVRDLQYF. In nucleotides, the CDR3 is TGTGCCAGCAGCCAAGTTGTCCGGGACTTGCAGTACTTC.

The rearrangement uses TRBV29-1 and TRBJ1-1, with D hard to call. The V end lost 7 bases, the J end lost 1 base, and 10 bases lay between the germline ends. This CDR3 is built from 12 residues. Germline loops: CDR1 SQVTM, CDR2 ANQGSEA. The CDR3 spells CSAGGGNTEAFF. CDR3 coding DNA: TGCAGCGCTGGAGGCGGGAACACTGAAGCTTTCTTT.